Reported below is one T cell receptor beta chain. The CDR3 loop spans 14 amino acids. Germline V lookup: CDR1 SNHLY, CDR2 FYNNEI. V shed 2 bases, J shed 9 bases, and the junction held 4 bases outside the gene matches. The source of the sample is a study of blood T cell repertoires in COVID-19. Across the study: The study drew acute and convalescent COVID-19 samples from the United States, Italy and Spain. Sources were T cells, B-cell-depleted T cells, or PBMCs; the material itself was cDNA or gDNA.

Those enrolled, adults aged roughly 18 to 95 years, came from about two dozen US areas. Two negative PCRs, clearance, or symptom resolution had been documented for recovered Cohort 3 donors. Data came from immunoSEQ multiplex PCR; TCRdb stores just in-frame clones and leaves some out. The sample records approximately 200,000 clones, approximately 80% being singletons. The chain couples TRBV2 to TRBJ1-5, with 10 positions matching TRBD1. The receptor was derived from a man in his 60s who had recovered from COVID-19. The sample comprised PBMCs or T cells enriched from blood (not recorded which). CDR3 nucleotide sequence: TGTGCCAGCAGTGAAATGGGACAGGGGAGGCCCCAGCATTTT. Translation: CASSEMGQGRPQHF.